This record covers a single T cell receptor beta chain. MiXCR was run by TCRdb on the 5' RACE reads, yielding one entry per CDR3 protein. Here the sample spans roughly 220,000 distinct CDR3 sequences, under 8.5% being singletons. The entry originates in a study of identical twins. The J segment lost 1 base and the V segment lost 6 bases, leaving 11 bases of the junction unmatched. The CDR3 has 16 residues. These data also formed part of another study, on T cells expressing NK-cell markers. That source reports: From sorted CD3+CD56+NKG2C+, CD3+CD56+NKG2C- and CD3+CD56-NKG2C+ T cells came the TCR beta repertoires.

The sequence derives from a woman aged 18-29 years in good health. This chain connects TRBV12-3 or TRBV12-4 to TRBJ1-2; the match to TRBD1 covers 7 bases. Input material: CD8+ T cells sorted from blood. CDR3 amino acids: CASSPGTAAFNYGYTF. The CDR3 nucleotides read TGTGCCAGCAGCCCCGGGACAGCAGCTTTTAACTATGGCTACACCTTC.